This TCR beta chain is from a study of cytomegalovirus exposure and HLA in healthy donors. In its sample, this clone was seen once. Germline loops: CDR1 SGHAT, CDR2 FQDESV (reference sequence). V was pared by 7 bases and J by 3 bases, with 7 bases of the junction left unmatched. This CDR3 region has 15 residues. PCR involved 60 Vbeta and 13 Jbeta primers. Libraries were prepared by immunoSEQ multiplex PCR; TCRdb keeps only in-frame clonotypes and omits some of them. This sample carries roughly 100,000 clones, more than 65% of them seen once, and the ten largest clones take 5% to 7%. The sequence came from a woman between 45 and 65 years old in good health and CMV-seropositive. The specimen sequenced was PBMCs. The V gene is TRBV11-1, the J gene TRBJ2-1; 9 positions match TRBD2. The CDR3 coding sequence is TGTGCCAGCACCTGGGGCGGGGGGGGCTACAATGAGCAGTTCTTC. This gives the protein CASTWGGGGYNEQFF.